The rows below give T cell receptor beta chains drawn from one sample of a study of shared T cell receptors in the human thymus. Method: immunoSEQ multiplex PCR; TCRdb's copy keeps in-frame clones and lacks some. This table holds hundreds of thousands of clones, around 87% found once. This sample also appeared in a second study, on human thymus T cells.

Specimen: thymocytes. These receptors all come from a boy under two years old with a congenital heart defect. Each CDR3 is given with its conserved first and last residue. Each record gives: D gene, V gene, clone size, J gene, CDR3 protein, CDR3 DNA. A D gene is named only where the DNA matches it firmly. Clone sizes are given selectively: once, few, many, or a class where the clone is expanded.

d_call: TRBD2
v_call: TRBV9
clone_size: NA
j_call: TRBJ2-1
cdr3_aa: CASSASSGRAGNEQFF
cdr3_nt: TGTGCCAGCAGCGCGTCTAGCGGGAGGGCGGGGAATGAGCAGTTCTTC

d_call: NA
v_call: TRBV15
clone_size: NA
j_call: TRBJ1-2
cdr3_aa: CATSRDPGANYGYTF
cdr3_nt: TGTGCCACCAGCAGAGATCCCGGGGCTAACTATGGCTACACCTTC

d_call: NA
v_call: TRBV6-6
clone_size: few
j_call: TRBJ1-4
cdr3_aa: CASSYEAPFNEKLFF
cdr3_nt: TGTGCCAGCAGTTACGAGGCTCCGTTTAATGAAAAACTGTTTTTT

d_call: NA
v_call: TRBV19
clone_size: NA
j_call: TRBJ1-1
cdr3_aa: CASSLTGAEAFF
cdr3_nt: TGTGCCAGTAGTCTCACAGGAGCTGAAGCTTTCTTT

d_call: TRBD1
v_call: TRBV18
clone_size: NA
j_call: TRBJ1-2
cdr3_aa: CASSPGTGPYGYTF
cdr3_nt: TGTGCCAGCTCACCCGGGACAGGCCCTTATGGCTACACCTTC

d_call: NA
v_call: TRBV28
clone_size: NA
j_call: TRBJ2-7
cdr3_aa: CASSLRRYEQYF
cdr3_nt: TGTGCCAGCAGTTTACGTCGCTACGAGCAGTACTTC

d_call: NA
v_call: TRBV7-2
clone_size: NA
j_call: TRBJ2-5
cdr3_aa: CASRQGEGETQYF
cdr3_nt: TGTGCCAGCAGACAGGGGGAGGGAGAGACCCAGTACTTC

d_call: TRBD1
v_call: TRBV7-9
clone_size: NA
j_call: TRBJ1-1
cdr3_aa: CASSPPDRVLGGTEAFF
cdr3_nt: TGTGCCAGCAGCCCCCCGGACAGGGTCTTGGGTGGCACTGAAGCTTTCTTT

d_call: NA
v_call: TRBV6-1
clone_size: NA
j_call: TRBJ2-7
cdr3_aa: CASRQGGYEQYF
cdr3_nt: TGTGCCAGCCGTCAGGGAGGATACGAGCAGTACTTC

d_call: NA
v_call: TRBV4-1
clone_size: NA
j_call: TRBJ2-5
cdr3_aa: CASSQEYGAEETQYF
cdr3_nt: TGCGCCAGCAGCCAAGAATATGGCGCGGAAGAGACCCAGTACTTC

d_call: TRBD1
v_call: TRBV10-3
clone_size: few
j_call: TRBJ2-7
cdr3_aa: CAISAGQGSVFEQYF
cdr3_nt: TGTGCCATCAGTGCGGGACAGGGAAGTGTGTTCGAGCAGTACTTC

d_call: NA
v_call: TRBV9
clone_size: NA
j_call: TRBJ1-6
cdr3_aa: CASSHRPADNSPLHF
cdr3_nt: TGTGCCAGCAGCCACAGGCCCGCGGATAATTCACCCCTCCACTTT

d_call: NA
v_call: TRBV6-6
clone_size: NA
j_call: TRBJ2-2
cdr3_aa: CASSLITGELFF
cdr3_nt: TGTGCCAGCAGCCTTATCACCGGGGAGCTGTTTTTT

d_call: TRBD2
v_call: TRBV11-2
clone_size: NA
j_call: TRBJ2-1
cdr3_aa: CASRLRLPGRAGLNEQFF
cdr3_nt: TGTGCCAGCAGGCTTAGATTACCCGGGAGGGCCGGGCTAAATGAGCAGTTCTTC

d_call: NA
v_call: TRBV5-1
clone_size: NA
j_call: TRBJ1-6
cdr3_aa: CASSFGVRHLEGSYNSPLHF
cdr3_nt: TGCGCCAGCAGCTTTGGGGTGAGACATCTTGAGGGCTCCTATAATTCACCCCTCCACTTT

d_call: NA
v_call: TRBV5-1
clone_size: NA
j_call: TRBJ2-5
cdr3_aa: CASSLGPLTLEETQYF
cdr3_nt: TGCGCCAGCAGCTTGGGGCCCCTCACTCTAGAAGAGACCCAGTACTTC

d_call: TRBD1
v_call: TRBV7-6
clone_size: once
j_call: TRBJ1-2
cdr3_aa: CASSFPGQGAGGYTF
cdr3_nt: TGTGCCAGCAGCTTCCCCGGACAGGGGGCAGGAGGCTACACCTTC

d_call: NA
v_call: TRBV11-1
clone_size: NA
j_call: TRBJ2-7
cdr3_aa: CASSLGQVYEQYF
cdr3_nt: TGTGCCAGCAGCTTGGGGCAGGTCTACGAGCAGTACTTC

d_call: NA
v_call: TRBV9
clone_size: NA
j_call: TRBJ2-7
cdr3_aa: CASSASLEYEQYF
cdr3_nt: TGTGCCAGCAGCGCCTCCCTAGAGTACGAGCAGTACTTC

d_call: NA
v_call: TRBV6-6
clone_size: NA
j_call: TRBJ2-3
cdr3_aa: CASSYAGSPSDTQYF
cdr3_nt: TGTGCCAGCAGTTATGCGGGGAGCCCCTCAGATACGCAGTATTTT